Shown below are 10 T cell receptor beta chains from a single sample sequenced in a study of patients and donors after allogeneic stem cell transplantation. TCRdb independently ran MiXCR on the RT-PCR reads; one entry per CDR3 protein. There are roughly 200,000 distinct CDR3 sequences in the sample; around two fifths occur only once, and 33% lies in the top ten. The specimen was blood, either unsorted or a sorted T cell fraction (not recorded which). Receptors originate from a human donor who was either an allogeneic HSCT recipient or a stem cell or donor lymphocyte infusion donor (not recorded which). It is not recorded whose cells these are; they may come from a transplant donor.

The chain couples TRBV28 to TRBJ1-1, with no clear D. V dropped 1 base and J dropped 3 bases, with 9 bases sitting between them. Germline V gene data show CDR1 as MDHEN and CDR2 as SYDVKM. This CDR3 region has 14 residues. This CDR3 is CASSLSSGDTEAFF. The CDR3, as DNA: TGTGCCAGCAGTTTATCATCAGGCGACACTGAAGCTTTCTTT.

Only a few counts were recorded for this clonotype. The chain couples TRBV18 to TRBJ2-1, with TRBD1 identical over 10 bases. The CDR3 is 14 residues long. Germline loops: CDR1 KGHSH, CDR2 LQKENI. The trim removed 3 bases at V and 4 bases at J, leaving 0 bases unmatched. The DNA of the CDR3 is TGTGCCAGCTCACCGGACAGGGGGTACAATGAGCAGTTCTTC. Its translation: CASSPDRGYNEQFF.

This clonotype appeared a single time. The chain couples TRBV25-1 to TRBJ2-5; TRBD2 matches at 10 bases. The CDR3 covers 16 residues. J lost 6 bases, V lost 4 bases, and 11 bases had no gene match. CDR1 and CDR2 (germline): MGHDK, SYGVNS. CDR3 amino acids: CASSGAASGRAQTQYF. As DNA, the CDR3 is TGTGCCAGCAGTGGGGCTGCGAGCGGGAGGGCCCAGACCCAGTACTTC.

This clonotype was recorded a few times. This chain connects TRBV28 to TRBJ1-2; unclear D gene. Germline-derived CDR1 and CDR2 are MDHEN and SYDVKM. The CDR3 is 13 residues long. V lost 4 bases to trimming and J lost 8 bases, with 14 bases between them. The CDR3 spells CASSSGERRGYTF. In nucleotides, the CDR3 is TGTGCCAGCAGTTCCGGGGAGAGGAGGGGCTACACCTTC.

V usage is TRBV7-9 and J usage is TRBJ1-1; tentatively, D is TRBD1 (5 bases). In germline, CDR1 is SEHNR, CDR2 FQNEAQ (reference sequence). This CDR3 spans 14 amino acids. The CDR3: CAGAVPGRNTEAFF. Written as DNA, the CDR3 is TGTGCAGGGGCAGTGCCCGGCCGTAACACTGAAGCTTTCTTT.

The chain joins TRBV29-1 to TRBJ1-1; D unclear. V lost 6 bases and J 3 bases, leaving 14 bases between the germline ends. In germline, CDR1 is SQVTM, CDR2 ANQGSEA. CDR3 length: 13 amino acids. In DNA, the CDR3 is TGCAGCGTGTACAGCTTGTCGGACACTGAAGCTTTCTTT. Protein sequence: CSVYSLSDTEAFF. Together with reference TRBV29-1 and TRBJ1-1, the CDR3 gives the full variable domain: SAVISQKPSRDICQRGTSLTIQCQVDSQVTMMFWYRQQPGQSLTLIATANQGSEATYESGFVIDKFPISRPNLTFSTLTVSNMSPEDSSIYLCSVYSLSDTEAFFGQGTRLTVV.

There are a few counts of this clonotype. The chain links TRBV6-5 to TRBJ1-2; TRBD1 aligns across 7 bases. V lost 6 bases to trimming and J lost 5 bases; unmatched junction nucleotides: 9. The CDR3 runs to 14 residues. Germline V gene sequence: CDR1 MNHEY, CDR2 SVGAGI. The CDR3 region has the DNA TGTGCCAGCAGCCAGGGGGTATTGACTTATGGCTACACCTTC. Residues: CASSQGVLTYGYTF.

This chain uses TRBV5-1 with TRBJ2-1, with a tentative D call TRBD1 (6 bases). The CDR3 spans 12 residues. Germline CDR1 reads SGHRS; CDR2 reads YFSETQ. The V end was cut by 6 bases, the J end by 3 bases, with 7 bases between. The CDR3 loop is CASKDSYNEQFF. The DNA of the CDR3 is TGCGCCAGCAAGGACAGCTACAATGAGCAGTTCTTC.

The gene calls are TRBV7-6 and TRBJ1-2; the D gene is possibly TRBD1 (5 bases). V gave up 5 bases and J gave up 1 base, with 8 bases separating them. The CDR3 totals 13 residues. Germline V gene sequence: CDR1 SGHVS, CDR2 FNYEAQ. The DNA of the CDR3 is TGTGCCAGCAGCCGAGGACATAACTATGGCTACACCTTC. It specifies CASSRGHNYGYTF.

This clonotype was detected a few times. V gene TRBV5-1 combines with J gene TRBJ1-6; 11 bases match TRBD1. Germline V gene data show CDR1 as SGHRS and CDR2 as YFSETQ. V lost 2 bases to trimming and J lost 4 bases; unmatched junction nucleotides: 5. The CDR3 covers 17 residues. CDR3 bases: TGCGCCAGCAGCTTTGGGGACAGGGGGGCATATAATTCACCCCTCCACTTT. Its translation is CASSFGDRGAYNSPLHF.